This TCR beta chain came from a study of chemoradiotherapy in HPV16-positive cancers. Repertoires were generated with immunoSEQ multiplex PCR, while TCRdb's copy carries only in-frame clones and drops some. The data hold 20,000 or so clones, with approximately 84% observed a single time. This clone has a single count. The CDR3 consists of 14 residues. With 5 bases removed from V and 9 bases from J, the gap between germline ends came to 17 bases. Germline values: CDR1 SNHLY, CDR2 FYNNEI. J is TRBJ2-1 and V is TRBV2; TRBD1 is a possible D gene (6 bases). Source: blood, taken from a patient who underwent chemoradiotherapy. This clonotype was obtained from a human donor with HPV-associated anogenital cancer. This chain's CDR3 is CASSMRAQDSEQFF. The CDR3 DNA reads TGTGCCAGCAGTATGCGGGCGCAGGACAGTGAGCAGTTCTTC.